The rows below give T cell receptor beta chains drawn from one sample of a study of glioma-infiltrating T cells. One entry per CDR3 protein results from TCRdb running MiXCR on the multiplex PCR reads. This sample yields around 350,000 distinct CDR3 sequences, of which roughly two fifths are seen a single time; around 13% belongs to the top ten. Source material: glioma tissue, nonneoplastic brain tissue, or PBMCs (not recorded which). Receptors originate from a human donor with low-grade glioma or glioblastoma, undergoing nonglioma brain surgery, or in good health (not recorded which). Each CDR3 is given with its conserved first and last residue. A D gene is named only where the DNA matches it firmly. Size tells how often a clone was seen (once, few, many) or the class of an expanded clone, and some rows leave it out.

D gene	V gene	clone size	J gene	CDR3 protein	CDR3 DNA
NA	TRBV3-1	NA	TRBJ2-2	CASSLGRWGAGELFF	TGTGCCAGCAGCCTAGGACGGTGGGGCGCCGGGGAGCTGTTTTTT
TRBD1	TRBV28	many	TRBJ1-5	CASLQGSLQPQHF	TGTGCCAGCCTACAGGGGTCCCTTCAGCCCCAGCATTTT
NA	TRBV27	many	TRBJ1-1	CASSLGSQATEAFF	TGTGCCAGCAGTTTAGGGTCTCAAGCGACTGAAGCTTTCTTT
NA	TRBV28	NA	TRBJ1-5	CASSLGGVSNSNLPQHF	TGTGCCAGCAGTTTAGGAGGGGTCAGCAACAGCAATCTGCCCCAGCATTTT
NA	TRBV27	many	TRBJ1-6	CASSLVRLASPLHF	TGTGCCAGCAGTTTGGTACGGCTGGCTTCACCCCTCCACTTT
NA	TRBV20-1	few	TRBJ1-4	CSAREPWGEKLFF	TGCAGTGCTAGAGAGCCATGGGGGGAAAAACTGTTTTTT
NA	TRBV7-9	many	TRBJ2-7	CASSLLLEQYF	TGTGCCAGCAGCTTACTTCTCGAGCAGTACTTC
TRBD2	TRBV7-2	NA	TRBJ2-1	CASSITSGSNEQFF	TGTGCCAGCAGCATAACTAGCGGGAGTAATGAGCAGTTCTTC
TRBD1	TRBV28	few	TRBJ2-5	CASSGTGGAGRETQYF	TGTGCCAGCAGTGGGACAGGGGGCGCGGGTCGGGAGACCCAGTACTTC
NA	TRBV5-4	NA	TRBJ2-5	CASSSGGQKETQYF	TGTGCCAGCAGCTCGGGAGGACAGAAAGAGACCCAGTACTTC